The next 27 T cell receptor beta chains were all read from a single sample in a study of blood T cell repertoires in COVID-19. Sequencing used immunoSEQ multiplex PCR; TCRdb keeps in-frame clones, though not all of them. There are roughly 300,000 clones in the sample; approximately 91% occur only once, and about 2% lies in the top ten. Specimen: PBMCs or T cells enriched from blood (not recorded which). These receptors were obtained from a woman between 40 and 55 years old with acute COVID-19.

J is TRBJ1-6 and V is TRBV19; D is perhaps TRBD1 (5 bases). This CDR3 contains 12 residues. The germline V gene encodes CDR1 LNHDA and CDR2 SQIVND (reference sequence). Trimming removed 6 bases from V and 11 bases from J, with 11 bases in between. CDR3 in amino acids: CASRAGDPPLHF. DNA for the CDR3: TGTGCCAGTAGAGCGGGGGACCCACCCCTCCACTTT.

This rearrangement joins TRBV7-2 to TRBJ1-1; 8 bases line up with TRBD1. The CDR3 consists of 13 residues. Germline V lookup: CDR1 SGHTA, CDR2 FQGNSA. J gave up 6 bases and V 5 bases, and 5 bases lay outside the gene matches. The CDR3, as DNA: TGTGCCAGCAGCGCGGACAGGGTTGCTGAAGCTTTCTTT. Its protein is CASSADRVAEAFF. Full variable domain (rest looked up from reference TRBV7-2 and TRBJ1-1): GAGVSQSPSNKVTEKGKDVELRCDPISGHTALYWYRQSLGQGLEFLIYFQGNSAPDKSGLPSDRFSAERTGGSVSTLTIQRTQQEDSAVYLCASSADRVAEAFFGQGTRLTVV.

The chain has TRBV5-1 and TRBJ1-6; no reliable D call. The CDR3 spans 20 residues. V shed 2 bases and J shed 0 bases, with 21 bases lying between them. CDR1 is SGHRS and CDR2 is YFSETQ in the germline V gene. CDR3: CASSFRSTVSGSSYNSPLHF. CDR3 bases: TGCGCCAGCAGCTTCAGGTCCACAGTTTCAGGAAGCTCCTATAATTCACCCCTCCACTTT.

The J gene is TRBJ2-3, the V gene TRBV11-3, with 7 bases lining up with TRBD1. Per the germline V gene, CDR1 is SGHNT and CDR2 is YENEEA. J was trimmed by 0 bases and V by 1 base; bases with no gene match: 4. The CDR3 spans 16 residues. The CDR3 region has the DNA TGTGCCAGCAGCTTAGTACAGGGGCATAGCACAGATACGCAGTATTTT. Translated, it gives CASSLVQGHSTDTQYF.

CDR3 sequence reads: CASISRTGDSSQYGELFF. In DNA, the CDR3 is TGTGCCAGTATCTCAAGGACAGGGGACTCTTCTCAATACGGGGAGCTGTTTTTT. The genes are TRBV19 and TRBJ2-2; TRBD1 agrees at 9 bases. The CDR3 spans 18 residues. Losses at the gene ends were 7 bases for V and 7 bases for J; bases not matched to a gene: 19. From germline, CDR1 is LNHDA and CDR2 SQIVND (reference sequence).

This chain connects TRBV29-1 to TRBJ2-1; weak D call: TRBD2 (6 bases). From germline, CDR1 is SQVTM and CDR2 ANQGSEA. V was trimmed by 4 bases and J by 8 bases, leaving 12 bases between them. This CDR3 contains 12 residues. The CDR3 DNA sequence: TGCAGCGTTGGTCAGGGAGGCTATGAGCAGTTCTTC. This codes for CSVGQGGYEQFF.

The chain carries TRBV2 and TRBJ1-3; D is ambiguous. CDR1 is SNHLY, CDR2 FYNNEI, per germline. The germline V and J ends were trimmed by 2 bases and 0 bases, with 14 bases remaining between them. The CDR3 totals 17 residues. The CDR3 here is CASSEHHASSSGNTIYF. CDR3 in DNA: TGTGCCAGCAGTGAACACCACGCGAGTTCCTCTGGAAACACCATATATTTT.

J is TRBJ1-4 and V is TRBV7-9; the D is unclear. V lost 5 bases and J lost 5, with 15 bases in between. Germline V gene data show CDR1 as SEHNR and CDR2 as FQNEAQ (reference sequence). The CDR3 has 15 amino acids. CDR3 bases: TGTGCCAGCAGCCACCCGTGGGGAGGGAATGAAAAACTGTTTTTT. It encodes CASSHPWGGNEKLFF.

This clone showed up just once. CDR3 residues: CASSHRAGIRNNEQFF. Written as DNA, the CDR3 is TGTGCCAGCAGCCACCGAGCCGGGATCCGCAACAATGAGCAGTTCTTC. V gene TRBV27 combines with J gene TRBJ2-1; weak D call: TRBD2 (5 bases). In germline, CDR1 is MNHEY, CDR2 SMNVEV (reference sequence). This CDR3 spans 16 amino acids. The germline V and J ends were trimmed by 6 bases and 5 bases, with 20 bases remaining between them.

This clone was seen just once. The chain uses TRBV30 and TRBJ1-2, with a tentative D call TRBD1 (5 bases). V lost 5 bases, J lost 7 bases, and 17 bases lay in between. The CDR3 totals 13 residues. Germline lookup yields CDR1 GTSNPN and CDR2 SVGIG (reference sequence). In DNA, the CDR3 is TGTGCCTGGTTCCTCCAGGGTTTGGGTGGCTACACCTTC. This codes for CAWFLQGLGGYTF.

The chain is built from TRBV7-8 and TRBJ2-5, with TRBD2 matching 8 bases. V dropped 4 bases and J dropped 4; count of bases not matched to a gene: 8. The CDR3 contains 15 residues. Germline CDR1 reads SGHVS; CDR2 reads FQNEAQ. As DNA, the CDR3 is TGTGCCAGCAGCTCGACGGGGGGGCCGGTAGAGACCCAGTACTTC. Amino acid sequence: CASSSTGGPVETQYF.

The CDR3 coding sequence is TGTGCCAGCAGTTCGGGACATGCGGCGTATGGCTACACCTTC. Its protein is CASSSGHAAYGYTF. V gene TRBV27 combines with J gene TRBJ1-2; tentative D call: TRBD1 (6 bases). The germline V gene has CDR1 MNHEY and CDR2 SMNVEV (reference sequence). V dropped 4 bases and J dropped 5 bases, with 14 bases sitting between them. The CDR3 extends over 14 amino acids.

This chain connects TRBV6-2 or TRBV6-3 to TRBJ2-7, with D perhaps TRBD2 (6 bases). V lost 0 bases and J lost 2, with 8 bases in between. Germline CDR1 is MNHEY and CDR2 is SVGEGT. The CDR3 extends over 14 amino acids. The CDR3 sequence is CASSYSRGTYEQYF. The CDR3 DNA reads as TGTGCCAGCAGTTACTCCCGCGGGACCTACGAGCAGTACTTC.

The CDR3 spells CASSLVRGTTNTGELFF. Written as DNA, the CDR3 is TGTGCCAGCAGCTTAGTTCGGGGAACGACGAACACCGGGGAGCTGTTTTTT. The chain employs TRBV7-2 and TRBJ2-2; D possibly corresponds to TRBD2 (5 bases). Between the trimmed V and J ends, which lost 1 base and 0 bases, there was a span of 12 bases. CDR3 length: 17 amino acids. Germline values: CDR1 SGHTA, CDR2 FQGNSA. The full variable domain, in which reference TRBV7-2 and TRBJ2-2 provide the parts outside the CDR3, is GAGVSQSPSNKVTEKGKDVELRCDPISGHTALYWYRQSLGQGLEFLIYFQGNSAPDKSGLPSDRFSAERTGGSVSTLTIQRTQQEDSAVYLCASSLVRGTTNTGELFFGEGSRLTVL.

The chain recombines TRBV29-1 with TRBJ1-2; TRBD1 is a possible D gene (5 bases). Looked up from germline, CDR1 is SQVTM and CDR2 is ANQGSEA. The length of the CDR3 is 12 residues. Trimming took off 3 bases at V and 7 bases at J, with 12 bases between the two ends. In nucleotides, the CDR3 is TGCAGCGTTGAGGCCGGAGGGGTTGGCTACACCTTC. This sequence encodes CSVEAGGVGYTF.

The gene calls are TRBV7-6 and TRBJ1-4; D is undetermined. In germline, CDR1 is SGHVS, CDR2 FNYEAQ. The CDR3 has 16 residues. V was shortened by 4 bases and J by 7 bases, with 19 bases between the two germline ends. The CDR3 coding sequence is TGTGCCAGCAGCTCCCGAGACTCCCTCGGTGGTGAAAAACTGTTTTTT. Protein sequence: CASSSRDSLGGEKLFF. Together with reference TRBV7-6 and TRBJ1-4, the CDR3 gives the full variable domain: GAGVSQSPRYKVTKRGQDVALRCDPISGHVSLYWYRQALGQGPEFLTYFNYEAQQDKSGLPNDRFSAERPEGSISTLTIQRTEQRDSAMYRCASSSRDSLGGEKLFFGSGTQLSVL.

This clone was seen once. This chain's CDR3 is CASSQVGGRAEQFF. Here the CDR3 DNA reads TGCGCCAGCAGCCAAGTCGGTGGGAGGGCTGAGCAGTTCTTC. V usage is TRBV4-1 and J usage is TRBJ2-1, with 7 bases aligning to TRBD2. This CDR3 contains 14 residues. Losses at the gene ends were 1 base for V and 9 bases for J; bases not matched to a gene: 6. Germline CDR1 is MGHRA and CDR2 is YSYEKL.

The chain is built from TRBV18 and TRBJ1-3; D gene uncertain. Germline V CDR1 and CDR2: KGHSH, LQKENI. The V end lost 3 bases, the J end lost 2 bases, and 14 bases lay between the germline ends. The CDR3 sequence is 16 residues long. CDR3 bases: TGTGCCAGCTCACCGTGGGAGGGAGGGACTGGAAACACCATATATTTT. Its protein is CASSPWEGGTGNTIYF.

The rearrangement links TRBV18 to TRBJ1-2; 9 nucleotides align to TRBD1. V was clipped by 7 bases and J by 2 bases; unmatched bases: 8. The CDR3 contains 15 residues. Germline lookup yields CDR1 KGHSH and CDR2 LQKENI. This chain's CDR3 is CASFDITGGNYGYTF. CDR3 coding DNA: TGTGCCAGCTTCGATATTACAGGGGGCAACTATGGCTACACCTTC.

A few counts support this clone. CDR3 nucleotides: TGTGCCAGCAGCGTAGGGGGACTGAGTGAAAAACTGTTTTTT. Its protein product is CASSVGGLSEKLFF. The chain is built from TRBV9 and TRBJ1-4; D possibly corresponds to TRBD1 (5 bases). CDR1 is SGDLS and CDR2 is YYNGEE in the germline V gene. V dropped 0 bases and J dropped 7 bases, with 10 bases sitting between them. The CDR3 has 14 amino acids.

V gene TRBV5-1 combines with J gene TRBJ1-1, with 12 bases matching TRBD1. Unmatched junction bases numbered 7, after V lost 0 bases and J lost 10 bases. Germline-derived CDR1 and CDR2 are SGHRS and YFSETQ. The CDR3 has 15 amino acids. CDR3 nucleotides: TGCGCCAGCAGCTTGGCTGGGACAGGGGGCAAAGGAGCTTTCTTT. This codes for CASSLAGTGGKGAFF. Complete variable domain (other parts from reference TRBV5-1 and TRBJ1-1): KAGVTQTPRYLIKTRGQQVTLSCSPISGHRSVSWYQQTPGQGLQFLFEYFSETQRNKGNFPGRFSGRQFSNSRSEMNVSTLELGDSALYLCASSLAGTGGKGAFFGQGTRLTVV.

The CDR3 protein is CASSLGQALTYEQYF. CDR3 bases: TGTGCCAGCAGCTTGGGACAGGCGCTTACCTACGAGCAGTACTTC. This chain joins TRBV5-4 and TRBJ2-7, with D perhaps matching TRBD1 (6 bases). Germline loops: CDR1 SGHNT, CDR2 YYREEE (reference sequence). CDR3 size: 15 residues. V lost 0 bases and J 2 bases, leaving 12 bases between the germline ends.

The rearrangement uses TRBV10-2 and TRBJ1-6, with D uncertain. CDR3 length equals 14 residues. V was pared by 6 bases and J by 6 bases, with 12 bases between. The V gene's germline CDR1 is WSHSY and CDR2 SAAADI. The CDR3 is CASSATSGNSPLHF. The CDR3, as DNA: TGCGCCAGCAGCGCGACCTCGGGTAATTCACCCCTCCACTTT.

The chain carries TRBV18 and TRBJ2-3, with 9 bases matching TRBD1. Germline loops: CDR1 KGHSH, CDR2 LQKENI. The CDR3 is 15 amino acids. Unmatched junction bases numbered 2, after V lost 3 bases and J lost 1 base. CDR3 residues: CASSPDRGGTDTQYF. The CDR3 nucleotides are TGTGCCAGCTCACCGGACAGGGGTGGCACAGATACGCAGTATTTT.

The V gene is TRBV27, the J gene TRBJ1-2; the D gene is possibly TRBD1 (5 bases). CDR1 MNHEY and CDR2 SMNVEV come from the germline V gene (reference sequence). Trimming pared 1 base from V and 6 bases from J, leaving 15 bases between. CDR3 length: 15 amino acids. CDR3 bases: TGTGCCAGCAGTTTATTGGAAGGGGCGCCTAATGGCTACACCTTC. Residues: CASSLLEGAPNGYTF.

The chain combines TRBV18 with TRBJ1-3, with D possibly being TRBD1 (5 bases). Trimming removed 2 bases at V and 0 bases at J, with 8 bases between. This CDR3 is 15 amino acids long. The germline CDR1 and CDR2 sequences are KGHSH and LQKENI. Written as DNA, the CDR3 is TGTGCCAGCTCACCAAGAGACAGCTCTGGAAACACCATATATTTT. This codes for CASSPRDSSGNTIYF. The variable domain in full, with the rest retrieved from reference TRBV18 and TRBJ1-3, is NAGVMQNPRHLVRRRGQEARLRCSPMKGHSHVYWYRQLPEEGLKFMVYLQKENIIDESGMPKERFSAEFPKEGPSILRIQQVVRGDSAAYFCASSPRDSSGNTIYFGEGSWLTVV.

CDR3 sequence: CASSPPSGYGEKLFF. CDR3 in DNA: TGTGCCAGCTCACCACCCTCGGGGTACGGAGAAAAACTGTTTTTT. The chain is built from TRBV18 and TRBJ1-4; D is unclear. Germline loops: CDR1 KGHSH, CDR2 LQKENI. The length of the CDR3 is 15 residues. V lost 0 bases to trimming and J lost 8 bases, with 13 bases between them.